This TCR beta chain was recovered during a study of cytomegalovirus exposure and HLA in healthy donors (dated by TCRdb to 2016 to 2017). About the investigation overall: An earlier analysis of several hundred of the donors reported 250 to 350 Gb of sequence data and some 110 million unique TCR beta sequences obtained from roughly 180 million T cells. Approximately 300 gigabases of sequencing data and approximately 84 million unique TCR sequences were included in an early release covering about 620 HLA-typed donors. Of the roughly 400 genotyped donors, 81% were placed in the genetic ancestry cluster associated with self-reported Caucasian donors. The aim of the study was to test whether cataloging public T cell receptors could identify signatures of past pathogen exposure. Using immunosequencing, the study profiled T cell repertoires from fewer than 850 subjects and related those repertoires to cytomegalovirus serostatus. In addition to the first cohort of around 670 subjects, a separate validation cohort of 130 or so different subjects was used. To predict cytomegalovirus infection status, the study brought together high-throughput TCR immunosequencing, statistical association of individual TCRs with disease status, and machine learning. A later analysis re-examined previously published TCR beta repertoires from more than 600 donors and added high-resolution HLA genotyping to investigate patterns of TCR occurrence. Rather than using new phenotypic data, the later analysis identified candidate immune exposures from TCR beta sequences and from how often those sequences occurred across donors. In an earlier analysis of 587 of the donors, high-throughput TCR beta sequencing was used to judge whether each TCR beta V gene segment behaved as functional or pseudogenic. Alongside the repertoire data, information on donor age, sex, ethnicity and CMV serostatus was compiled. A later genetic analysis took genome-wide SNP genotypes for about 65% of the 666 donors and used that subset as a discovery cohort. All discovery cohort repertoires had been generated using a single sequencing platform. Class I and class II HLA loci were covered by the typing at four-digit resolution. The number of typed donors differed by locus: 629-630 for A, B, C, DRB1 and DQB1; some 500 for DQA1; about 600 for DPA1; and about 470 for DPB1. Roughly 5 DR-DQ haplotypes were treated as single units for association and clustering because of strong linkage in the cohort. Among almost 400 genotyped donors of the cohort, an average of about 240,000 unique TCR beta nucleotide sequences were sequenced per donor, roughly a sixth of them non-productive. Summary of the overall study and its limitations: Presence/absence analyses assumed roughly uniform sequencing depth across donors, an assumption that may not hold. Three of the identified cytomegalovirus-associated TCR beta chains were confirmed in vitro to be specific for cytomegalovirus antigens. Compared with the approximately 720-donor mean, donors in an Asian-associated ancestry cluster had fewer N-insertions in productive TCRs, according to a later genetic analysis. In an earlier analysis of 500 to 650 of the donors, most TCR beta V segments appeared in productive rearrangements about 87% or about 30% of the time, broadly matching IMGT annotations. The authors suggested that the approach could potentially be extended to other disease states and immunological phenotypes. A later genetic analysis associated a missense DCLRE1C variant with V-gene and J-gene trimming of TCR beta chains, and an independent cohort replicated the association. The only immune exposure information available for the cohort was CMV serostatus. The 87-base-pair reads could not distinguish some IMGT-functional V segments, including TRBV6-2 and TRBV6-3, so those segments were excluded. Strong co-occurrence of HLA alleles, especially DR and DQ, made assigning TCR associations to individual alleles difficult. A later analysis associated around 16,000 TCR beta sequences with specific HLA alleles at a false discovery rate of 0.05. Compared with equally common non-associated chains, HLA-associated TCR beta chains in a later analysis were more clonally expanded and had lower generation probabilities. A later analysis reported that several top co-occurrence clusters appeared linked to parvovirus B19, influenza, CMV and Epstein-Barr virus. Correlated functional status among segregating V segments might reflect linkage disequilibrium, but an unknown experimental factor could not be ruled out. While some public TCRs were present in many individuals, most TCR sequences turned up only very rarely across donors. A further reported finding was that TCR beta sequences accurately predicted the HLA-A and HLA-B alleles for most subjects in the first cohort. According to a later analysis, most CMV-associated TCR beta chains appeared to be HLA-restricted, and the HLA associations seemed to be driven largely by CMV exposure. In a later analysis, TCR association rates were found to vary across HLA loci, with the most associated TCRs seen for DRB1 alleles and the fewest for HLA-C alleles. In the study, 150 to 200 TCR beta chains were listed as associated with cytomegalovirus. Because HLA typing was unavailable for some donors at each locus, only the typed subset was used in association tests. This cohort had only TCR beta chains sequenced, and the lack of alpha or paired-chain data limited which features could be detected. Because counts were too low, some 17 rarely observed V segments, including chromosome 9 orphons, were excluded from the earlier analysis of under 650 of the donors. A cluster of highly shared sequence variants was judged likely to be a technical artifact of the sequencing pipeline. The classifier was reported to diagnose cytomegalovirus status with high specificity and sensitivity in both the original and validation cohorts.

The cohort comprised more than 550 healthy bone marrow donors. At the time of sampling, every cohort member was nominally healthy, though immune exposures that went unrecorded were likely present. The donor was CMV seropositive and belonged to the group of 250 to 300 seropositive cohort members. Each donor provided a peripheral blood sample, and peripheral blood mononuclear cells were used for TCR beta sequencing. Genomic DNA was extracted from the blood cell samples with the Qiagen DNeasy Blood Extraction Kit. The method behind the library was the immunoSEQ multiplex PCR assay. The multiplex PCR relied on a mix of 60 forward primers for TCR Vbeta segments and 13 reverse primers for TCR Jbeta segments. The CDR3 region of rearranged TCR beta genes was amplified from genomic DNA by a multiplex PCR assay. The Illumina HiSeq System was used to sequence the amplified TCR beta libraries as 87-base-pair reads. For the original study's pipeline: In a later analysis, roughly 80 million unique TCR beta chains were counted across the 690 or so repertoires, and roughly 10 million of these chains were shared by at least two donors. To remove PCR and sequencing errors, raw reads were error-corrected and collapsed into unique sequences using a nearest-neighbor algorithm that merged closely related sequences. V, D and J gene segments were assigned by aligning CDR3 sequences to IMGT reference sequences. For a sequence to be retained, a match of at least six nucleotides was required to both a V gene segment and a J gene segment. Rearrangements were classified as productive when the CDR3 lacked stop codons and remained in frame with V and J, and all other rearrangements were classified as non-productive. Following IMGT convention, CDR3 was defined as the stretch from the second conserved V-encoded cysteine to the conserved J-encoded phenylalanine. The earlier analysis of roughly 590 of the donors excluded sequences that lacked an unambiguous match to a single V gene segment. In an earlier analysis of approximately 550 of the donors, V segments were called functional above 56.7% productive rearrangements and were called segregating when the between-donor standard deviation exceeded 5%. A statistical classification framework was developed to diagnose cytomegalovirus status using the catalog of TCR beta chain sequences. A later analysis assigned V and J genes by comparing TCR nucleotide sequences with IMGT/GENE-DB human TR gene sequences. The TCRdist pipeline was used in a later analysis to assign CDR3 sequences and most-parsimonious VDJ recombination scenarios. In a later analysis, each TCR beta chain was defined by its CDR3 amino acid sequence together with its V-gene family, and reads without a unique V-gene family were excluded. To address suspected cross-contamination and a sequencing artifact, a later analysis removed a few hundred highly shared, low-generation-probability nucleotide sequences. In a later analysis, a clonal expansion index for each public chain was calculated from normalized within-repertoire ranks of inferred template counts. In a later analysis, generation probabilities were computed using a VDJ recombination model fitted to out-of-frame rearrangements, and the results were checked against IGoR. A later analysis scored TCR-TCR, TCR-HLA and TCR-CMV co-occurrence with hypergeometric tests, applying a repertoire-size bias correction to TCR pairs. In a later analysis, false discovery rates were estimated by permuting HLA or CMV assignments 20 times. A later analysis grouped co-occurring TCRs with DBSCAN, adding TCRdist sequence similarity when clustering within HLA-allele-positive subsets. Repertoires with fewer than 30,000 or more than 120,000 public chains, plus five repertoires with anomalous nucleotide sharing, were excluded from co-occurrence clustering. TCRdb's version of the immuneACCESS table is confined to in-frame rearrangements and falls short of the full clone set. An unresolved V gene accounts for under half of the shortfall where checked; the remainder is of unknown origin. That table gives V, J and clone size, and the DNA gave D and trimming. The sample table shows under 150,000 clones, and about 81% are seen once. Under 6% of the sample is taken by the ten largest.

V was cut back by 0 bases and J by 12 bases, leaving a gap of 13 bases between them. The CDR3, from cysteine to phenylalanine, totals 13 residues. The CDR3 DNA has 39 bases and is translated from base 1. The germline V gene yields SGHVS for CDR1 and FQNEAQ for CDR2. Turning to this clone: Its antigen specificity is not known. Qualities for individual bases were not recorded, and no much larger clone is one base off.

The sequenced sample was PBMCs. The origin of this receptor is a woman aged 40 to 50 in good health and CMV-seropositive. The rearrangement combines TRBV7-8 with TRBJ2-3; 6 matching bases give a weak D call of TRBD2. For the CDR3, the sequence is CASSLATTGLQYF. The nucleotide sequence reads as follows: TGTGCCAGCAGCTTAGCGACTACGGGACTCCAGTATTTT.